This T cell receptor (beta chain) was found in a study of control samples from healthy donors and cancer patients. J lost 5 bases, V lost 3 bases, and 12 bases had no gene match. There are 16 residues in the CDR3. Looked up from germline, CDR1 is MNHNS and CDR2 is SASEGT. The data were produced by immunoSEQ multiplex PCR, yet TCRdb's version contains in-frame clones alone and is incomplete. The sample includes around 85,000 clones, 85% to 95% of them seen just once. Specimen: blood. The V call is TRBV6-1, the J call TRBJ1-1; 7 bases match TRBD1. The TCR was taken from a woman younger than 35 in good health. CDR3 region: CASSEPGRGARTEAFF. CDR3 coding DNA: TGTGCCAGCAGTGAGCCCGGCAGGGGGGCGCGGACTGAAGCTTTCTTT.